This T cell receptor beta chain came from a study of T cell responses to AZD1222 COVID-19 vaccine. The study's findings and limits: Mostly white British, mostly female donors; authors suggested clonal diversity may be underestimated.

Germline loops: CDR1 KGHSH, CDR2 LQKENI. V shed 5 bases and J 5 bases; nucleotides not matched to a gene: 19. The CDR3 contains 18 residues. To note about this clone: Antigen: not known.

The protocol was immunoSEQ multiplex PCR, while the TCRdb copy is restricted to in-frame clones and leaves out a portion. Here the sample spans around 100,000 clones, about 87% being singletons. V gene TRBV18 combines with J gene TRBJ2-5, with 8 bases fitting TRBD1. Specimen: peripheral blood, collected on day 0 of AZD1222 vaccination. This sequence originates from an adult in good health. This chain's CDR3 is CASSNRFGMTGASETQYF. Written as DNA, the CDR3 is TGTGCCAGCTCAAACCGCTTCGGGATGACAGGGGCTTCGGAGACCCAGTACTTC.